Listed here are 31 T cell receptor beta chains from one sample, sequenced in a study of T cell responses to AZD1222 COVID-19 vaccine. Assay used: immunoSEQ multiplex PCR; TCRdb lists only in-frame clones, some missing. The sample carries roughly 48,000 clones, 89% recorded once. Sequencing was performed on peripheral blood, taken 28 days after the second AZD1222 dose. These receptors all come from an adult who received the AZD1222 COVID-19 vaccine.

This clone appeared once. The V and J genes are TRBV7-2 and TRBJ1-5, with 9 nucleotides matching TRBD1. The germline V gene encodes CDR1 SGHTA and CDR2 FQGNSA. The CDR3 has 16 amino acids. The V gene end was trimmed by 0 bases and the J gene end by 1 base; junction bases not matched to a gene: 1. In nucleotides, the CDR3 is TGTGCCAGCAGCTTAGCAGGGACAGGGAGCAATCAGCCCCAGCATTTT. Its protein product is CASSLAGTGSNQPQHF.

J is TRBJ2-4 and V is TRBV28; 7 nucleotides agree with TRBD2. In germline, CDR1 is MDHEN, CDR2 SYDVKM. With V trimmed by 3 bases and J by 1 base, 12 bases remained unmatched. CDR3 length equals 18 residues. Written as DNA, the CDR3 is TGTGCCAGCAGTTTTATGGGGGGGGTTACTTACGCCAAAAACATTCAGTACTTC. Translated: CASSFMGGVTYAKNIQYF. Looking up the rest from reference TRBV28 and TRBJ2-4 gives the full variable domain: DVKVTQSSRYLVKRTGEKVFLECVQDMDHENMFWYRQDPGLGLRLIYFSYDVKMKEKGDIPEGYSVSREKKERFSLILESASTNQTSMYLCASSFMGGVTYAKNIQYFGAGTRLSVL.

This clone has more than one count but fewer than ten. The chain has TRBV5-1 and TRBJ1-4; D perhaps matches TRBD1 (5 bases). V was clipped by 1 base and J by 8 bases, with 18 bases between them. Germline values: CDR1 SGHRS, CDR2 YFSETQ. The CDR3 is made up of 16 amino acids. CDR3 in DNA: TGCGCCAGCAGCTTGTCATTCCAGGGCCAAGGGGAAAAACTGTTTTTT. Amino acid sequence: CASSLSFQGQGEKLFF.

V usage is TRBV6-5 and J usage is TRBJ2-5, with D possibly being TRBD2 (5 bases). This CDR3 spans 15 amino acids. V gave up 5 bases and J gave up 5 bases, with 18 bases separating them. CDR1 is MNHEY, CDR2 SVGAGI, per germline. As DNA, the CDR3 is TGTGCCAGCAGTCCCTCCCTAGCTATGTTGGAGACCCAGTACTTC. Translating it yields CASSPSLAMLETQYF.

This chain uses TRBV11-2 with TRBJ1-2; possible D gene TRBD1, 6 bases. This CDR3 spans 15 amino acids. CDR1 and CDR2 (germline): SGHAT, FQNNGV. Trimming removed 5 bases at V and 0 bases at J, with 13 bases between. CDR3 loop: CASSPGGPTNYGYTF. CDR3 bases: TGTGCCAGCAGCCCGGGGGGGCCCACTAACTATGGCTACACCTTC.

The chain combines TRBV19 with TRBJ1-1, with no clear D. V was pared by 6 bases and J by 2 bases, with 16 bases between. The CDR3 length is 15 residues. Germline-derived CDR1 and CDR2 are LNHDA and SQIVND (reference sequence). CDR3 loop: CASRESIGFNTEAFF. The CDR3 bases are TGTGCCAGTAGGGAATCTATAGGGTTCAACACTGAAGCTTTCTTT.

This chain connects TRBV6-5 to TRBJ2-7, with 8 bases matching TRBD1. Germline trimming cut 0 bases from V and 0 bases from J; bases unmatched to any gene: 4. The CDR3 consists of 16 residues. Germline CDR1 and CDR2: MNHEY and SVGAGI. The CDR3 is CASSYSSTGASYEQYF. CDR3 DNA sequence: TGTGCCAGCAGTTACTCGTCGACAGGGGCCTCCTACGAGCAGTACTTC.

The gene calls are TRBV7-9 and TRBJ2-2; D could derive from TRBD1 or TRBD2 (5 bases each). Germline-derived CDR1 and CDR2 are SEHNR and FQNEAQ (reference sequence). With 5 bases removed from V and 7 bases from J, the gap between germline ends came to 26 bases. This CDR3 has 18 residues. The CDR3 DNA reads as TGTGCCAGCAGCCTATATGGTAGCCCCCGGGGCTCGCGCGGGGAGCTGTTTTTT. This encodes CASSLYGSPRGSRGELFF.

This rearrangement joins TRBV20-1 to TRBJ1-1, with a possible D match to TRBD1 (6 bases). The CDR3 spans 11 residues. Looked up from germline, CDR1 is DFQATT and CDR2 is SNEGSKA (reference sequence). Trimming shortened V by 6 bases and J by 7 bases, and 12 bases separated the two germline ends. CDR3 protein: CSAATGLEAFF. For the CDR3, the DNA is TGCAGTGCCGCAACAGGGCTTGAAGCTTTCTTT.

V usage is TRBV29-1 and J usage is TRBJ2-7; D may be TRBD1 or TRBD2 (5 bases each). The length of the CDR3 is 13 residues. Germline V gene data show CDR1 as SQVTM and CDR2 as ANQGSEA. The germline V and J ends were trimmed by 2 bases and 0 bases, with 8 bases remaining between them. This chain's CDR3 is CSVEWGNSYEQYF. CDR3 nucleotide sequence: TGCAGCGTTGAATGGGGGAACTCCTACGAGCAGTACTTC.

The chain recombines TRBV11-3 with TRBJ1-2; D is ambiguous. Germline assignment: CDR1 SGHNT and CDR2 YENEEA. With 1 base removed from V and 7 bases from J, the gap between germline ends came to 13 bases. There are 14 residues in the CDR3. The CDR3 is CASSLGVGTGGYTF. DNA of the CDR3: TGTGCCAGCAGCTTAGGGGTTGGTACGGGTGGCTACACCTTC.

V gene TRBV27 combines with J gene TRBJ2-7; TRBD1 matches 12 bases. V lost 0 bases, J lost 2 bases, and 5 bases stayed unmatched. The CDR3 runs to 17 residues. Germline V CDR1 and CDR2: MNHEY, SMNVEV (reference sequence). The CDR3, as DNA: TGTGCCAGCAGTTTATCGGGGGACAGGGGGCCGGCCTACGAGCAGTACTTC. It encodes CASSLSGDRGPAYEQYF.

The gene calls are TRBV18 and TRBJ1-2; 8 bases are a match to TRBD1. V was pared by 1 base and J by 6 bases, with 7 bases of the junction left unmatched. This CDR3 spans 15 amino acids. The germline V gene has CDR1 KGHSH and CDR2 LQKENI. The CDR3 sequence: CASSPLETGVDGYTF. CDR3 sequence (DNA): TGTGCCAGCTCACCACTCGAGACAGGGGTAGATGGCTACACCTTC.

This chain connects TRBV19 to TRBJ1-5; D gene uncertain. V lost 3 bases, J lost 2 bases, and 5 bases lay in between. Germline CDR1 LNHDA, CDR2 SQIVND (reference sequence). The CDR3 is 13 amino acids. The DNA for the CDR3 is TGTGCCAGTAGTATGGTGGGCAATCAGCCCCAGCATTTT. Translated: CASSMVGNQPQHF.

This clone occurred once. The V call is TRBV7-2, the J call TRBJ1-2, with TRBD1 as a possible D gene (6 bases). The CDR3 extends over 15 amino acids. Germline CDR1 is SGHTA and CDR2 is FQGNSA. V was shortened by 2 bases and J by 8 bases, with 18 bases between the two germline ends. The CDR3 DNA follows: TGTGCCAGCAGCTTAATCCTGAGACAGGACCCGGGCTACACCTTC. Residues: CASSLILRQDPGYTF. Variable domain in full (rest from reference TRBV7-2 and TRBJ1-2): GAGVSQSPSNKVTEKGKDVELRCDPISGHTALYWYRQSLGQGLEFLIYFQGNSAPDKSGLPSDRFSAERTGGSVSTLTIQRTQQEDSAVYLCASSLILRQDPGYTFGSGTRLTVV.

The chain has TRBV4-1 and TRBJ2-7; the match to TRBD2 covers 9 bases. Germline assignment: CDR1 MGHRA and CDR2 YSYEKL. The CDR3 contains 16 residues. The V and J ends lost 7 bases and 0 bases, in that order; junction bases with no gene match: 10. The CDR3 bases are TGCGCCAGCAAGGAAACTATAGCGGGGGACTCCTACGAGCAGTACTTC. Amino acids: CASKETIAGDSYEQYF.

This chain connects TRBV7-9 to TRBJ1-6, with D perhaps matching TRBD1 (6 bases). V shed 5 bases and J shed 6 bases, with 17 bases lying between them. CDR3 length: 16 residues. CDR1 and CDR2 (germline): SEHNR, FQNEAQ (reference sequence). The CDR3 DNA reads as TGTGCCAGCAGCCATTCCGGGACATTACGTAATTCACCCCTCCACTTT. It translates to CASSHSGTLRNSPLHF. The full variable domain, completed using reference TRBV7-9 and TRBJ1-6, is DTGVSQNPRHKITKRGQNVTFRCDPISEHNRLYWYRQTLGQGPEFLTYFQNEAQLEKSRLLSDRFSAERPKGSFSTLEIQRTEQGDSAMYLCASSHSGTLRNSPLHFGNGTRLTVT.

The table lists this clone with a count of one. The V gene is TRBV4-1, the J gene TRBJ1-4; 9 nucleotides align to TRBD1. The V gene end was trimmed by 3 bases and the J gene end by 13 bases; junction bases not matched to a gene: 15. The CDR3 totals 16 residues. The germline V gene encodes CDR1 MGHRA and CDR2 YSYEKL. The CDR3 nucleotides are TGCGCCAGCAGCCAGCGGTCGGGACAGGGCCCCTTAAGACTGTTTTTT. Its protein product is CASSQRSGQGPLRLFF.

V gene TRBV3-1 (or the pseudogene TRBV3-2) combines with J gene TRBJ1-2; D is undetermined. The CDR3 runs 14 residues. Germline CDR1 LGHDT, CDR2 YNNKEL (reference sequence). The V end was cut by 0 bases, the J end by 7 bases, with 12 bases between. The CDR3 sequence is CASSQDSRSRGYTF. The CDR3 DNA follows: TGTGCCAGCAGCCAAGATTCGAGGTCCCGTGGCTACACCTTC.

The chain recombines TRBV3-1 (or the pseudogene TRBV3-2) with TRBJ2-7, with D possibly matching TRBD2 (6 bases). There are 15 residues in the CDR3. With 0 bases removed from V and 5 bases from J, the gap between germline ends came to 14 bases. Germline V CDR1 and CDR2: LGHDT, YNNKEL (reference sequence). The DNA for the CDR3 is TGTGCCAGCAGCCAAGATGAAGTGGAGGGAAACGAGCAGTACTTC. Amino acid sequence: CASSQDEVEGNEQYF.

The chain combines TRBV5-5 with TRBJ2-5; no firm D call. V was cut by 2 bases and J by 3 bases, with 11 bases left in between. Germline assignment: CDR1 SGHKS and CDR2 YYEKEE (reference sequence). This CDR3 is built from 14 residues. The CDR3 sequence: CASSLFRAKETQYF. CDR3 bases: TGTGCCAGCAGCTTATTCAGAGCCAAAGAGACCCAGTACTTC.

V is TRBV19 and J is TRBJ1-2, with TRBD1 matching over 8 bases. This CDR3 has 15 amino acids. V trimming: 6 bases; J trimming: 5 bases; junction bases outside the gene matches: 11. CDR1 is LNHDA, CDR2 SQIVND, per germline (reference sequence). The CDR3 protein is CASRPTGQGSYGYTF. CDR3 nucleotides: TGTGCCAGTAGACCCACTGGACAGGGTTCATATGGCTACACCTTC.

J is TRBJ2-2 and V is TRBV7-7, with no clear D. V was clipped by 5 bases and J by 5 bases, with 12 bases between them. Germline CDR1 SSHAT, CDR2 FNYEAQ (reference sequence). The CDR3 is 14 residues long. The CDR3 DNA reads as TGTGCCAGCAGCCCGATCGTGGAGACCGGGGAGCTGTTTTTT. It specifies CASSPIVETGELFF.

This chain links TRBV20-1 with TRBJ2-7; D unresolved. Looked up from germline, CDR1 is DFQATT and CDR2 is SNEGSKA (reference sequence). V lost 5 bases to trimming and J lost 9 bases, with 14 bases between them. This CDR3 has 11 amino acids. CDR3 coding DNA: TGCAGTGCTCCCCAGGCTATTGGGCAGTACTTC. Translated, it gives CSAPQAIGQYF.

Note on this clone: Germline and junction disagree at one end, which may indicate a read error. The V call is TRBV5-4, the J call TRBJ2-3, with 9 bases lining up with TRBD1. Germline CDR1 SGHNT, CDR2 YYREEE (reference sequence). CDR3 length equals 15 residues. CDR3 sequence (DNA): TGTGCCAGCAGATTGGACAGGGGAAGCACAGATACGCAGTATTTT. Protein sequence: CASRLDRGSTDTQYF. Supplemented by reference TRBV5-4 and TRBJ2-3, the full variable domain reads ETGVTQSPTHLIKTRGQQVTLRCSSQSGHNTVSWYQQALGQGPQFIFQYYREEENGRGNFPPRFSGLQFPNYSSELNVNALELDDSALYLCASRLDRGSTDTQYFGPGTRLTVL.

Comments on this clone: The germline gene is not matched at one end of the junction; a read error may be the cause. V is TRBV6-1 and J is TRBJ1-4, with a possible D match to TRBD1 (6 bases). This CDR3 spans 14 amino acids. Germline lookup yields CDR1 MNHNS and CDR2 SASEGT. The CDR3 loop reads CASSEVYGSDSLIF. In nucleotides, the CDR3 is TGTGCCAGCAGTGAAGTGTATGGATCGGACAGTTTGATTTTT.

The CDR3 DNA follows: TGTGCCAGCAGCAGGACAGGCTCATACTACGAGCAGTACTTC. The encoded protein is CASSRTGSYYEQYF. The genes are TRBV6-5 and TRBJ2-7, with TRBD1 matching over 7 bases. Germline lookup yields CDR1 MNHEY and CDR2 SVGAGI. Trimming took 6 bases from V and 3 from J; bases not matched to a gene: 8. This CDR3 contains 14 residues.

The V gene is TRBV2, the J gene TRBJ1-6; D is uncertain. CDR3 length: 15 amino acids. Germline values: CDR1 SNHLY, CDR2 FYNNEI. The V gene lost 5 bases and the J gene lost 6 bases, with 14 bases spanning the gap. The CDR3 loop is CASSPTRVLNSPLHF. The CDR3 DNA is TGTGCCAGCAGTCCGACCCGAGTCCTTAATTCACCCCTCCACTTT.

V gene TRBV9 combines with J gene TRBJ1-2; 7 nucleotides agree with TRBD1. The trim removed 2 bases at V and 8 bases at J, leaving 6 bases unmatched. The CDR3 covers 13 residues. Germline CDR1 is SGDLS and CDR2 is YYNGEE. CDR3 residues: CASSVRGGGGYTF. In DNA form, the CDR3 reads TGTGCCAGCAGCGTGAGAGGGGGCGGAGGCTACACCTTC. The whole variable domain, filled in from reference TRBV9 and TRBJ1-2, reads DSGVTQTPKHLITATGQRVTLRCSPRSGDLSVYWYQQSLDQGLQFLIQYYNGEERAKGNILERFSAQQFPDLHSELNLSSLELGDSALYFCASSVRGGGGYTFGSGTRLTVV.

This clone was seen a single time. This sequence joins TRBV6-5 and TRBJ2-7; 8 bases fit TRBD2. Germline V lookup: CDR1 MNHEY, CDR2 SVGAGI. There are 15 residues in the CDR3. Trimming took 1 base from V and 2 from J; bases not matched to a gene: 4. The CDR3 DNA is TGTGCCAGCAGTTACTTCGGCGGGAGGACCTACGAGCAGTACTTC. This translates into CASSYFGGRTYEQYF.

This chain's CDR3 is CASINASSYEQYF. The CDR3 DNA reads TGTGCCAGCATTAACGCCAGCTCCTACGAGCAGTACTTC. The chain combines TRBV28 with TRBJ2-7; D gene uncertain. The CDR3 runs to 13 residues. CDR1 MDHEN and CDR2 SYDVKM come from the germline V gene. V dropped 7 bases and J dropped 0 bases, with 10 bases sitting between them.